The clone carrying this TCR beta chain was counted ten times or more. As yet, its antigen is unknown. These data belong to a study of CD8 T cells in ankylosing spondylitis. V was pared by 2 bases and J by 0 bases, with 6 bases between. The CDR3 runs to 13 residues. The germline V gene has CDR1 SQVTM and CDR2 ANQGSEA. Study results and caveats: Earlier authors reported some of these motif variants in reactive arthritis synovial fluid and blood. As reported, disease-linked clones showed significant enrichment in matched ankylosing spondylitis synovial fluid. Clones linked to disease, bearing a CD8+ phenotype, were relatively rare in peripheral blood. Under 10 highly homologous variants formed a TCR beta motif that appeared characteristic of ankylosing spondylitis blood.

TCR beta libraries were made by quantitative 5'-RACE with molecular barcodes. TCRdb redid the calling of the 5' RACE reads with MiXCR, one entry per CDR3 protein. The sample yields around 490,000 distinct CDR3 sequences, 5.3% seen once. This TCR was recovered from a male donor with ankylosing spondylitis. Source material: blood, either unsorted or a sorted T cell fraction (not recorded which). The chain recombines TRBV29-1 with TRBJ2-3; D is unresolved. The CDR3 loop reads CSVEPQSTDTQYF. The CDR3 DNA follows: TGCAGCGTTGAACCCCAAAGCACAGATACGCAGTATTTT.